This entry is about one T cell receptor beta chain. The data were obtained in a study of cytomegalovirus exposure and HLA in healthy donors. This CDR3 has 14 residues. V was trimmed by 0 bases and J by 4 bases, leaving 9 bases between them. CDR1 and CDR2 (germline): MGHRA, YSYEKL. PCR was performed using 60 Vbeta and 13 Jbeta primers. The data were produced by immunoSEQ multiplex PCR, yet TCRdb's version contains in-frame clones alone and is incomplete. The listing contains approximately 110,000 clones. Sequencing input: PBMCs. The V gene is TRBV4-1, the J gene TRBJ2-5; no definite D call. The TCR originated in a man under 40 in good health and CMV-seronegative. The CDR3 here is CASSQDWSSETQYF. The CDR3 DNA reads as TGCGCCAGCAGCCAAGATTGGAGTTCAGAGACCCAGTACTTC.